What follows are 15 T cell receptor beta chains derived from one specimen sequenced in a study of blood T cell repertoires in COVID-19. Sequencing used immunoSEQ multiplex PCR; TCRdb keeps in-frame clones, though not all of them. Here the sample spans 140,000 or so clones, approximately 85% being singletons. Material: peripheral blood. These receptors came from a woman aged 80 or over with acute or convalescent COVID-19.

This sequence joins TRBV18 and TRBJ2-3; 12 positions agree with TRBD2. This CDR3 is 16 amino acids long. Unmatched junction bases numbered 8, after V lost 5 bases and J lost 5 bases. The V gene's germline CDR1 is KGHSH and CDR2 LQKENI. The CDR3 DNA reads TGTGCCAGCTCAACCCTAGCGGGGGGGCCTGGAGATACGCAGTATTTT. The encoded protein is CASSTLAGGPGDTQYF.

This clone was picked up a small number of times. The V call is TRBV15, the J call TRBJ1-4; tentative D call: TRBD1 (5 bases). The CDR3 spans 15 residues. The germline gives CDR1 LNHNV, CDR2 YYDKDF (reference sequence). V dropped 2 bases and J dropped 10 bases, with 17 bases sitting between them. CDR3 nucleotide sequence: TGTGCCACCAGCAGACCCCGGGGGGAGACGGGAAAACTGTTTTTT. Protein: CATSRPRGETGKLFF.

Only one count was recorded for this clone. The CDR3: CASSVDSSGANVLTF. The CDR3 nucleotides read TGTGCCAGCAGCGTTGACAGCTCTGGGGCCAACGTCCTGACTTTC. The rearrangement links TRBV7-3 to TRBJ2-6, with D possibly TRBD1 on 5 matching bases. The CDR3 has 15 amino acids. V shed 5 bases and J shed 0 bases, with 8 bases lying between them. Per germline, CDR1 SGHTA and CDR2 FQGTGA.

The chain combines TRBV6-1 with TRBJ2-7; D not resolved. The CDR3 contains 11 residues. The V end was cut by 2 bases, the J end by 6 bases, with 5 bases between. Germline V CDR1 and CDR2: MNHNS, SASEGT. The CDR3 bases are TGTGCCAGCAGTGAATCGGTCGAGCAGTACTTC. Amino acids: CASSESVEQYF.

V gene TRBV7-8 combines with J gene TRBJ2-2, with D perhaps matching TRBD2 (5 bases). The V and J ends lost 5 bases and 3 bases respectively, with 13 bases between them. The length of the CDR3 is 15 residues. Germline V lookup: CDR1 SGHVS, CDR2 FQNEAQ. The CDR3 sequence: CASSPRRTYTGELFF. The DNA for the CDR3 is TGTGCCAGCAGCCCAAGGAGGACCTACACCGGGGAGCTGTTTTTT. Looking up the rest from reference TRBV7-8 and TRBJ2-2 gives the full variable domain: GAGVSQSPRYKVAKRGQDVALRCDPISGHVSLFWYQQALGQGPEFLTYFQNEAQLDKSGLPSDRFFAERPEGSVSTLKIQRTQQEDSAVYLCASSPRRTYTGELFFGEGSRLTVL.

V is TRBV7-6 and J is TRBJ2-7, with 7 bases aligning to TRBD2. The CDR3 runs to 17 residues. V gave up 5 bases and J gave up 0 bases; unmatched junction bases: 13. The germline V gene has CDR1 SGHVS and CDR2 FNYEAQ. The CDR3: CASSPSQAGWHSYEQYF. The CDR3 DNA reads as TGTGCCAGCAGCCCGAGTCAAGCGGGATGGCACTCCTACGAGCAGTACTTC.

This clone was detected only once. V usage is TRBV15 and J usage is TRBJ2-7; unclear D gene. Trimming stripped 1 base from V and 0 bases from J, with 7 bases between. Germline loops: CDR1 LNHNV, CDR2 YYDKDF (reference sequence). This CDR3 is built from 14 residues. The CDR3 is CATSRGRNSYEQYF. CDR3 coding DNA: TGTGCCACCAGCAGAGGCAGGAACTCCTACGAGCAGTACTTC.

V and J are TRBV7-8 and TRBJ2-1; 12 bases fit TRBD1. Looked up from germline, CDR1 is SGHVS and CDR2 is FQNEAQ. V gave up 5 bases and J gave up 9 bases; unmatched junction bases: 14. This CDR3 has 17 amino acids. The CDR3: CASSTYRRDRGRSEQFF. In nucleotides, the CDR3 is TGTGCCAGCAGCACCTACCGCCGGGACAGGGGGCGGAGTGAGCAGTTCTTC.

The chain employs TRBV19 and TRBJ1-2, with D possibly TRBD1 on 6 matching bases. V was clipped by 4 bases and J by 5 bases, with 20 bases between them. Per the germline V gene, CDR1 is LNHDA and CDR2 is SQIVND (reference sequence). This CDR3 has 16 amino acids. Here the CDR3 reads CASSTVGQKRIYGYTF. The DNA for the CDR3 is TGTGCCAGTAGTACAGTAGGACAGAAACGTATTTATGGCTACACCTTC.

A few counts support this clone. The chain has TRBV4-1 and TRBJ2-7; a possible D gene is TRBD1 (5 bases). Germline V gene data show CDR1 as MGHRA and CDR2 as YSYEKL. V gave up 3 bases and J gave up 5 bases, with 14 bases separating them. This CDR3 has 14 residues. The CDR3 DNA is TGCGCCAGCAGCCAGCTCAGGGTAAGCCACGAGCAGTACTTC. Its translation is CASSQLRVSHEQYF.

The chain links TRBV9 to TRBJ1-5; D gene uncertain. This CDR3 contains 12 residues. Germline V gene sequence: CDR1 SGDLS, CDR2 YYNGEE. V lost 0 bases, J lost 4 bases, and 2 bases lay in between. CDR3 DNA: TGTGCCAGCAGCGTAGTAAATCAGCCCCAGCATTTT. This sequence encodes CASSVVNQPQHF. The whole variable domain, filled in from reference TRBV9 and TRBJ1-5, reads DSGVTQTPKHLITATGQRVTLRCSPRSGDLSVYWYQQSLDQGLQFLIQYYNGEERAKGNILERFSAQQFPDLHSELNLSSLELGDSALYFCASSVVNQPQHFGDGTRLSIL.

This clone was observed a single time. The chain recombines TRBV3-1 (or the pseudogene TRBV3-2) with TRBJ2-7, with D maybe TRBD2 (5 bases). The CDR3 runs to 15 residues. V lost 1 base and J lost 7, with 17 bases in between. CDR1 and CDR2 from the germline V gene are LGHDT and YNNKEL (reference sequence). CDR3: CASSQGRAETGEQYF. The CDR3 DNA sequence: TGTGCCAGCAGCCAAGGCCGGGCGGAAACGGGGGAGCAGTACTTC.

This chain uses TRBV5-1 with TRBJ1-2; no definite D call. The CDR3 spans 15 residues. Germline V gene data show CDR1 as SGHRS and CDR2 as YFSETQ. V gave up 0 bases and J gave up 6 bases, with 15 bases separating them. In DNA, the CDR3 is TGCGCCAGCAGCTTGGGTCCGGGTATGCGGGATGGCTACACCTTC. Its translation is CASSLGPGMRDGYTF.

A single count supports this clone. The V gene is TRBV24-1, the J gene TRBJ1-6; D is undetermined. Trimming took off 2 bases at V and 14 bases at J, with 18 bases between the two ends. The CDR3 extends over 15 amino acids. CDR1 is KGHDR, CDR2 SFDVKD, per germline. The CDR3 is CATSDSRAGDLALHF. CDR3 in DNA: TGTGCCACCAGTGATTCTCGCGCCGGGGATTTGGCCCTCCACTTT.

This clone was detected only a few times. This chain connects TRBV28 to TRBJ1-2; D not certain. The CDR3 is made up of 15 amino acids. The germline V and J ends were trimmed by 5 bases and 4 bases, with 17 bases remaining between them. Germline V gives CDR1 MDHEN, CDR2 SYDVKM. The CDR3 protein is CASSPTTKYSYGYTF. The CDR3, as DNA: TGTGCCAGCAGTCCGACTACCAAGTACTCCTATGGCTACACCTTC.